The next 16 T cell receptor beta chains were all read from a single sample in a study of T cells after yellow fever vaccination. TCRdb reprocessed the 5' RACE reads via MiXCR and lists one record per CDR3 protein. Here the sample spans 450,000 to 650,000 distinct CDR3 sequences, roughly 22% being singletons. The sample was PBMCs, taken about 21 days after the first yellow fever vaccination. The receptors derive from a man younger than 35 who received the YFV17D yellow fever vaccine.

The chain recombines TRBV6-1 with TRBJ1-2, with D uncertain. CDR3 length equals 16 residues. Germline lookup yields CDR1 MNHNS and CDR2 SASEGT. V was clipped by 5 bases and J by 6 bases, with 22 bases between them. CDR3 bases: TGTGCCAGCAGTCCTTGGACGGGCTCTCCGATAGATGGCTACACCTTC. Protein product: CASSPWTGSPIDGYTF.

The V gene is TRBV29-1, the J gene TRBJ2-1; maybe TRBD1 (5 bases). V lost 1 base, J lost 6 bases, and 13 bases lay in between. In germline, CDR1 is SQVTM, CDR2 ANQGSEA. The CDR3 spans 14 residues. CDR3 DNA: TGCAGCGTTGAAGGACAAAGGGGTACCAATGAGCAGTTCTTC. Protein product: CSVEGQRGTNEQFF.

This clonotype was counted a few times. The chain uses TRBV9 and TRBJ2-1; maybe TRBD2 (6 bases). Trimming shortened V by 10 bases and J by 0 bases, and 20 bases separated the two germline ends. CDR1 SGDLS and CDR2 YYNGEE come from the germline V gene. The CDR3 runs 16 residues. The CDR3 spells CAGSTGGASSYNEQFF. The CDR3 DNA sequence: TGTGCCGGGAGTACGGGCGGGGCTAGCTCCTACAATGAGCAGTTCTTC.

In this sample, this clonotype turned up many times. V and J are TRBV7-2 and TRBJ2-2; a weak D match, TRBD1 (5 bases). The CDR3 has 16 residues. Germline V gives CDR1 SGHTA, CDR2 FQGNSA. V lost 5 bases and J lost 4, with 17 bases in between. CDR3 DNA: TGTGCCAGCAGCGGCCTAAAAGGGGCGAGCACCGGGGAGCTGTTTTTT. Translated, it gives CASSGLKGASTGELFF.

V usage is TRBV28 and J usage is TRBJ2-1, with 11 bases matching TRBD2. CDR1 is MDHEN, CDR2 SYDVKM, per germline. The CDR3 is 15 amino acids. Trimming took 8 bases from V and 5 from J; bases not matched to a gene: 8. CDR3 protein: CASYSTSGIDNEQFF. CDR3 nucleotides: TGTGCCAGCTACTCGACTAGCGGGATAGACAATGAGCAGTTCTTC.

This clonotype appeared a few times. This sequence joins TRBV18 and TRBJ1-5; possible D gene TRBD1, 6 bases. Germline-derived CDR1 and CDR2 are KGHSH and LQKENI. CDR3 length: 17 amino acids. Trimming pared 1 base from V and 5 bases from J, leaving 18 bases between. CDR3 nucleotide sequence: TGTGCCAGCTCACCACGGGGGGCCGGGGGGACGGATCAGCCCCAGCATTTT. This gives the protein CASSPRGAGGTDQPQHF.

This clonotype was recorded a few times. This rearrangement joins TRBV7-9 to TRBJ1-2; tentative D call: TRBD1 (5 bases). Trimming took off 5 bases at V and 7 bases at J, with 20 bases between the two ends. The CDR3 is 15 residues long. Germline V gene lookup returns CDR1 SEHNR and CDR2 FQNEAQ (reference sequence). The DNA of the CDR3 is TGTGCCAGCAGCGCCATTCCAGGGAGTCGAGGTGGCTACACCTTC. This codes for CASSAIPGSRGGYTF.

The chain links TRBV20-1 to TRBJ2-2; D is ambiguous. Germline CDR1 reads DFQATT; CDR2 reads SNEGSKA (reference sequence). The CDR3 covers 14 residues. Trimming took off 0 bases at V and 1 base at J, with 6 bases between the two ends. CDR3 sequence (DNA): TGCAGTGCTAGAGATCCCAGGAACACCGGGGAGCTGTTTTTT. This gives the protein CSARDPRNTGELFF.

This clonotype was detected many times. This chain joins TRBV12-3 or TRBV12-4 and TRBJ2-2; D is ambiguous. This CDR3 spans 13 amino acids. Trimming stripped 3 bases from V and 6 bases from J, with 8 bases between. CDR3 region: CASSFTISGELFF. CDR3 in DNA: TGTGCCAGCAGTTTCACCATTTCCGGGGAGCTGTTTTTT.

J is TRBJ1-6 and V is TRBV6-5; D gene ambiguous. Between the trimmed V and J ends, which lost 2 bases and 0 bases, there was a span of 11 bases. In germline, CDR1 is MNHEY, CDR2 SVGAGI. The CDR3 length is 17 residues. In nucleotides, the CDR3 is TGTGCCAGCAGTTACGACACTTCGAGCTCCTATAATTCACCCCTCCACTTT. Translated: CASSYDTSSSYNSPLHF.

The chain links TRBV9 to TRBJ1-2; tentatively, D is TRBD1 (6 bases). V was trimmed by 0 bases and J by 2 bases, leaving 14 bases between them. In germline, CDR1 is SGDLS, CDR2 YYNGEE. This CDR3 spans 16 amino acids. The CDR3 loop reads CASSVASTGKNYGYTF. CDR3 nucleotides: TGTGCCAGCAGCGTAGCGAGTACAGGGAAGAACTATGGCTACACCTTC.

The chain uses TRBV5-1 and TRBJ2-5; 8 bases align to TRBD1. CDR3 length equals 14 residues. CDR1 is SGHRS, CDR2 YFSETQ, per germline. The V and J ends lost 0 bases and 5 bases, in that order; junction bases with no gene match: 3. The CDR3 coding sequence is TGCGCCAGCAGCTTGGGGACAGGGATGGAGACCCAGTACTTC. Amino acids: CASSLGTGMETQYF.

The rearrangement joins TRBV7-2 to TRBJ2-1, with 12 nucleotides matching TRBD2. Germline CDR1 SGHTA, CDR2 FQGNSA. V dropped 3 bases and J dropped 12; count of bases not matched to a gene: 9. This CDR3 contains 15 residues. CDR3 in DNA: TGTGCCAGCAGCTTCCGACAACTAGCGGGGGGCGGGCAGTTCTTC. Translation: CASSFRQLAGGGQFF.

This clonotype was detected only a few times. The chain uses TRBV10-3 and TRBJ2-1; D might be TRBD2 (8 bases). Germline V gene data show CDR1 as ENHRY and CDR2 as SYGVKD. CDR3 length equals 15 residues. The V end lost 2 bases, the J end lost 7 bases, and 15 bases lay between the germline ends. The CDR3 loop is CAISEREGALNEQFF. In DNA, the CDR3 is TGTGCCATCAGTGAGCGGGAGGGGGCCTTGAATGAGCAGTTCTTC.

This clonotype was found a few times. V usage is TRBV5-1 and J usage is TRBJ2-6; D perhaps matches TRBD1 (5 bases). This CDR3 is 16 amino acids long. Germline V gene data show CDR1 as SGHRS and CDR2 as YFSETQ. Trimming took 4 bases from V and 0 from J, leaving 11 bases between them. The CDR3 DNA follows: TGCGCCAGCAGCCCCCCCAGGGTCTCTGGGGCCAACGTCCTGACTTTC. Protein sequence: CASSPPRVSGANVLTF.

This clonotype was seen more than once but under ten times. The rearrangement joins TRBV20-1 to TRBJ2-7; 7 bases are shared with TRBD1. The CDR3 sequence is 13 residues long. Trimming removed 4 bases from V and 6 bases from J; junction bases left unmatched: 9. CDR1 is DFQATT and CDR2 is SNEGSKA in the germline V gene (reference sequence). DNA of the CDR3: TGCAGTGCTACTCCTGGACAGGCCTTCGAGCAGTACTTC. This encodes CSATPGQAFEQYF.